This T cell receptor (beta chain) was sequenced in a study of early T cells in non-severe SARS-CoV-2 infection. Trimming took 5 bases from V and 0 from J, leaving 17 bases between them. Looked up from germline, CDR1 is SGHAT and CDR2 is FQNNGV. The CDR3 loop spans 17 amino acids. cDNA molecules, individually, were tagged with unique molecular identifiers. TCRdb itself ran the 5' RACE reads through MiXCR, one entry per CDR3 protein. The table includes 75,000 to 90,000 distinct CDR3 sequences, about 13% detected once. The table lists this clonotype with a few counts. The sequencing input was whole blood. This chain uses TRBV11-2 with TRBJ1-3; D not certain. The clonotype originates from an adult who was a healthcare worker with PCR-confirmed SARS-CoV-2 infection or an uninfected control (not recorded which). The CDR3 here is CASSPVLTAYSGNTIYF. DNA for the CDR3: TGTGCCAGCAGCCCCGTCCTAACAGCGTACTCTGGAAACACCATATATTTT. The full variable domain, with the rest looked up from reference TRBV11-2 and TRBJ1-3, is EAGVAQSPRYKIIEKRQSVAFWCNPISGHATLYWYQQILGQGPKLLIQFQNNGVVDDSQLPKDRFSAERLKGVDSTLKIQPAKLEDSAVYLCASSPVLTAYSGNTIYFGEGSWLTVV.